This entry concerns a single T cell receptor (beta chain). Its antigen is not identified. Positive CCR7 selection of CD45RO-negative cells yielded the naive CD8 cells, and terminally differentiated effector memory CD45RA+ cells were excluded. The sample belongs to a study of shared clonotypes between healthy human individuals. Overall study: For every donor, three CD4 naive, three CD4 memory, two CD8 naive and one CD8 memory plates were used. General study results and limits: Generation probabilities of non-shared clonotypes were lower (relative to those shared by all four donors).

The CDR3 runs to 17 residues. Per the germline V gene, CDR1 is SEHNR and CDR2 is FQNEAQ (reference sequence). V lost 4 bases to trimming and J lost 0 bases, with 19 bases between them. Deep was the level at which the assay was run. The data were produced by immunoSEQ multiplex PCR, yet TCRdb's version contains in-frame clones alone and is incomplete. This table holds about 2.1 million clones, approximately 94% found once. Sequencing input: naive CD8+ T cells from PBMCs. The sequence was obtained from a man in his late teens or twenties in good health. Some clones in this sample may be carry-over from other donors' samples. The chain couples TRBV7-9 to TRBJ2-7; D is perhaps TRBD1 or TRBD2 (6 bases each). The CDR3 reads CASSWGADTANSYEQYF. Here the CDR3 DNA reads TGTGCCAGCAGCTGGGGGGCCGACACGGCAAACTCCTACGAGCAGTACTTC.